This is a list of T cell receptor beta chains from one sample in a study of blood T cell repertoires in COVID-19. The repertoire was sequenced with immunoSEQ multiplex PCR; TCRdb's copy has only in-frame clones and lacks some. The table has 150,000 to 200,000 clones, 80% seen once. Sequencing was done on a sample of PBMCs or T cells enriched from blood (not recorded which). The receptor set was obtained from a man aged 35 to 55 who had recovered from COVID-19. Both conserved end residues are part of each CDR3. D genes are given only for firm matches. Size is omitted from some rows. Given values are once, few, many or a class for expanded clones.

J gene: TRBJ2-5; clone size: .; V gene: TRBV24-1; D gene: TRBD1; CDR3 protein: CATSSSGQGETQYF; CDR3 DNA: TGTGCCACCAGCTCATCGGGACAGGGGGAGACCCAGTACTTC
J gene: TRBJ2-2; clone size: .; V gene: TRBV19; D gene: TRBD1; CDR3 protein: CASKGQGVGELFF; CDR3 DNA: TGTGCCAGTAAAGGACAGGGGGTCGGGGAGCTGTTTTTT
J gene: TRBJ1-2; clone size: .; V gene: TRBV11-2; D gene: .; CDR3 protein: CASSPSGHGYTF; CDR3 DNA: TGTGCCAGCAGCCCCTCAGGTCATGGCTACACCTTC
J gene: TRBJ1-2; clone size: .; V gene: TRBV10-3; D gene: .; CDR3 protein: CAISVQEDYGYTF; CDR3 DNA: TGTGCCATCAGTGTTCAGGAAGACTATGGCTACACCTTC
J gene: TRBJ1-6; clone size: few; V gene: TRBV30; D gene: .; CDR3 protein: CAWSVAPGNNSPLHF; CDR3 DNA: TGTGCCTGGAGTGTAGCCCCAGGGAATAATTCACCCCTCCACTTT
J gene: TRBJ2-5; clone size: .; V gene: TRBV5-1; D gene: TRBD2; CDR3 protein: CASSRWTSGQETQYF; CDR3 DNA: TGCGCCAGCAGCCGCTGGACTAGCGGACAAGAGACCCAGTACTTC
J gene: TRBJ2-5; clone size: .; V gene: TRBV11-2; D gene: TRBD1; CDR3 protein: CASRIRQGLRETQYF; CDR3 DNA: TGTGCCAGCAGGATCAGACAGGGGTTAAGGGAGACCCAGTACTTC
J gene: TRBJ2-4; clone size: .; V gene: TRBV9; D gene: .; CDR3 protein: CASSVVGDLDRGIQYF; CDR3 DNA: TGTGCCAGCAGCGTAGTAGGGGACTTGGATCGTGGCATTCAGTACTTC
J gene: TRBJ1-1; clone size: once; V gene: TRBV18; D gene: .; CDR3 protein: CASSPPLGAKAFF; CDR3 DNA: TGTGCCAGCTCACCCCCGCTGGGGGCGAAAGCTTTCTTT
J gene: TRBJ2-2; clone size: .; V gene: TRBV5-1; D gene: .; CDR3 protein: CASSLTQTESGELFF; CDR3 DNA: TGCGCCAGCAGCTTGACCCAGACAGAGTCCGGGGAGCTGTTTTTT
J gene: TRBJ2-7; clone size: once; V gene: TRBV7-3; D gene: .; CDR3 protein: CASSLKWVAEFHEQYF; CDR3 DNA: TGTGCCAGCAGCTTAAAATGGGTCGCGGAGTTCCACGAGCAGTACTTC
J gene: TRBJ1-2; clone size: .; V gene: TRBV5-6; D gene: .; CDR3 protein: CASSPDRGGGYTF; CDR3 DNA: TGTGCCAGCAGCCCCGATAGGGGGGGCGGCTACACCTTC
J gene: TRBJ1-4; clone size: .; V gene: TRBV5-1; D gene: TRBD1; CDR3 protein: CASSAGTGTTNEKLFF; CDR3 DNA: TGCGCCAGCAGCGCCGGGACAGGGACAACTAATGAAAAACTGTTTTTT
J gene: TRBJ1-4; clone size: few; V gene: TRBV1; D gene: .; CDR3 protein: CTSSQDQGRREEKLFF; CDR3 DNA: TGCACCAGCAGCCAAGATCAGGGCAGGAGGGAGGAAAAACTGTTTTTT
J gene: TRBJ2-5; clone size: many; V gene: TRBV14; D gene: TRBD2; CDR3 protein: CASSPGLEATQYF; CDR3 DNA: TGTGCCAGCAGCCCGGGACTAGAGGCGACCCAGTACTTC
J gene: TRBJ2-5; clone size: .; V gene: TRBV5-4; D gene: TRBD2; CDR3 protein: CASSLDASGGLQETQYF; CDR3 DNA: TGTGCCAGCAGCTTGGATGCTAGCGGGGGGCTTCAAGAGACCCAGTACTTC
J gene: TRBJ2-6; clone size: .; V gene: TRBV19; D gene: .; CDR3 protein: CATRFGGSGANVLTF; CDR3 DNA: TGTGCCACCCGCTTCGGGGGCTCTGGGGCCAACGTCCTGACTTTC
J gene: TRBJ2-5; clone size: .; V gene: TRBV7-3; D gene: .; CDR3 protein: CASSDTGRQETQYF; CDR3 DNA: TGTGCCAGCAGCGATACCGGGAGACAGGAGACCCAGTACTTC
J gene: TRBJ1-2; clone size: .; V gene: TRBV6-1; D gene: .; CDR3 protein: CASSESRGALNGYTF; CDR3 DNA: TGTGCCAGCAGTGAAAGTCGCGGGGCTTTAAATGGCTACACCTTC
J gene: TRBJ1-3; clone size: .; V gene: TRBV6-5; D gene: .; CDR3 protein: CASSVVEGSGNTIYF; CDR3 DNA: TGTGCCAGCAGCGTGGTCGAGGGCTCTGGAAACACCATATATTTT
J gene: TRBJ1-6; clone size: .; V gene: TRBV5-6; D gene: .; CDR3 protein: CASSLNTGGSNSPLHF; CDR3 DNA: TGTGCCAGCAGCTTGAATACGGGGGGCTCTAATTCACCCCTCCACTTT
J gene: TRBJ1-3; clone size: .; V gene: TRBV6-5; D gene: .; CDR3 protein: CASYQGNTIYF; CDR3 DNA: TGTGCCAGCTACCAGGGAAACACCATATATTTT
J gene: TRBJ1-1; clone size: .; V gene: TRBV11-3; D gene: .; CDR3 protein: CASSQQWNTEAFF; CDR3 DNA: TGTGCCAGCAGCCAACAATGGAACACTGAAGCTTTCTTT
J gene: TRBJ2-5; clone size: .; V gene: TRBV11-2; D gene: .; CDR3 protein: CASSRSGGLQETQYF; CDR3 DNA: TGTGCCAGCAGCCGGTCAGGGGGGTTACAAGAGACCCAGTACTTC
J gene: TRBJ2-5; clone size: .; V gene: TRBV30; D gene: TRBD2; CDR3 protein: CAWSGLAGAQGGTQYF; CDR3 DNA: TGTGCCTGGAGTGGGTTAGCGGGGGCCCAGGGGGGGACCCAGTACTTC
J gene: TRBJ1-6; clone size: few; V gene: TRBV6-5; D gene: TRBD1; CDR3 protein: CASSYSSRGASPLHF; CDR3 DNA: TGTGCCAGCAGTTACTCGAGCAGGGGGGCTTCACCCCTCCACTTT
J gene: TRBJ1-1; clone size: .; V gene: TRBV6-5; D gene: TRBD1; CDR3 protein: CASWIQGAGAFF; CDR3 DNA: TGTGCCAGCTGGATACAGGGGGCTGGTGCTTTCTTT
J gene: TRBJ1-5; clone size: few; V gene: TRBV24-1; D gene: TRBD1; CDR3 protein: CATSGDRVNQPQHF; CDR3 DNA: TGTGCCACCAGTGGCGACAGGGTCAATCAGCCCCAGCATTTT
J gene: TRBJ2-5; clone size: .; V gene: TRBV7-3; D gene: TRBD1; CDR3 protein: CASSRQGNQETQYF; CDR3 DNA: TGTGCCAGCAGCCGACAGGGCAACCAAGAGACCCAGTACTTC
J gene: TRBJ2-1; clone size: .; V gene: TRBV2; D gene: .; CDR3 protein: CASGRSYEQFF; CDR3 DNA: TGTGCCAGCGGCCGGAGCTATGAGCAGTTCTTC
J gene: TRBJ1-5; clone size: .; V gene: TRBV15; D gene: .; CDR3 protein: CATSREGGSYQPQHF; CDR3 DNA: TGTGCCACCAGCAGAGAAGGGGGTAGTTATCAGCCCCAGCATTTT
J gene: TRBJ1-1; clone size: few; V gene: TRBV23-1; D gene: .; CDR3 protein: CASSHYPGIMGAAEAFF; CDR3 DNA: TGCGCCAGCAGTCATTACCCGGGGATTATGGGGGCGGCTGAAGCTTTCTTT
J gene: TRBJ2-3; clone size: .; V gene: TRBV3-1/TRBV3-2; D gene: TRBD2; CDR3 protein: CASSQAPGTSGATQYF; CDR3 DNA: TGTGCCAGCAGCCAAGCCCCGGGGACTAGCGGGGCTACGCAGTATTTT
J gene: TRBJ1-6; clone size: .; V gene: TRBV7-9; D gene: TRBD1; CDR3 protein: CASSIQGTGSPLHF; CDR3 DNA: TGTGCCAGCAGCATACAGGGGACGGGGTCACCCCTCCACTTT
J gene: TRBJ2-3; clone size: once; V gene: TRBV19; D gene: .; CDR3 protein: CATQTAISTDTQYF; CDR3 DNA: TGTGCCACCCAGACAGCGATTAGCACAGATACGCAGTATTTT
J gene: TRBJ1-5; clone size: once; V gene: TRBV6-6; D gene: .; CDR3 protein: CASSYGQVNQPQHF; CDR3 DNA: TGTGCCAGCAGTTACGGGCAGGTCAATCAGCCCCAGCATTTT
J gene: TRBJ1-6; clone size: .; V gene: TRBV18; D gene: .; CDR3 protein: CASSPEYNTMEALHF; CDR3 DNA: TGTGCCAGCTCACCAGAGTACAATACCATGGAGGCCCTCCACTTT
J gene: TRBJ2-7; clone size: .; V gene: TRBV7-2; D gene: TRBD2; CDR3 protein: CASSLRGGGSYEQYF; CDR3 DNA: TGTGCCAGCAGCTTACGGGGGGGCGGTTCCTACGAGCAGTACTTC
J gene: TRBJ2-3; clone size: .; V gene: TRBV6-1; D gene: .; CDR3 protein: CASSEQGDTQYF; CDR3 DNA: TGTGCCAGCAGTGAACAGGGGGATACGCAGTATTTT
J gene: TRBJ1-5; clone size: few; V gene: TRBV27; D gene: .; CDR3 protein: CASSPSPGRDYQPQHF; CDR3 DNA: TGTGCCAGCAGTCCCTCCCCGGGCAGGGACTATCAGCCCCAGCATTTT
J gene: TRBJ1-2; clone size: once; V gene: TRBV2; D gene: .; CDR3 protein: CASSPTGVKLNGYTF; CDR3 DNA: TGTGCCAGCAGCCCTACGGGGGTCAAATTAAATGGCTACACCTTC
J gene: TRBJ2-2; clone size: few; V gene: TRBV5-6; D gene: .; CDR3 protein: CASKFGTGELFF; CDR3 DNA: TGTGCCAGCAAGTTCGGCACCGGGGAGCTGTTTTTT
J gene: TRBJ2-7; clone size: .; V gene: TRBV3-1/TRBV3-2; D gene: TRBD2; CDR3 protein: CASSQEILASSYEQYF; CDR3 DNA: TGTGCCAGCAGCCAAGAAATACTAGCGAGCTCCTACGAGCAGTACTTC
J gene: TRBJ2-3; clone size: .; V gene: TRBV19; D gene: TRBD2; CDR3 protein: CASSTHGGDVDTQYF; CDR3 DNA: TGTGCCAGTAGTACCCACGGGGGGGATGTGGATACGCAGTATTTT
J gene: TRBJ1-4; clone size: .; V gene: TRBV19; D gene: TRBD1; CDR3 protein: CASSGNFGTAAGEKLFF; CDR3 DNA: TGTGCCAGTAGTGGCAACTTCGGGACAGCTGCTGGGGAAAAACTGTTTTTT